This T cell receptor (beta chain) was obtained from a study of T cells in Graves' hyperthyroidism and ophthalmopathy. Study at large: Peripheral blood specimens were obtained at initial diagnosis, prior to any treatment. General observations from the study: With a median lead of approximately 6.4 months before onset, the model predicted ophthalmopathy.

J lost 2 bases, V lost 5 bases, and 7 bases had no gene match. The germline CDR1 and CDR2 sequences are MNHEY and SVGEGT. CDR3 length: 15 residues. Based on clinical symptoms, serum thyroxine and TRAb, thyroid ultrasound and orbital computed tomography, diagnoses were reached. This clonotype was picked up many times. Its antigen remains unknown. Amplified TCR beta CDR3 regions derived from RNA transcripts. A set of HTBI primers served as the primers for a first-round RT-PCR of the TCR CDR3. TCRdb reprocessed the multiplex PCR reads with MiXCR, giving one entry per CDR3 protein. The sample shows around 290,000 distinct CDR3 sequences, about a sixth of them seen only once.

Material for sequencing was blood. The chain joins TRBV6-2 or TRBV6-3 to TRBJ2-7; 9 bases fit TRBD2. This clonotype was obtained from a woman aged 55-70 years with Graves' ophthalmopathy. DNA for the CDR3: TGTGCCAGCAGTCCCCCGACTAGCGGAGCCTACGAGCAGTACTTC. Translation gives CASSPPTSGAYEQYF.